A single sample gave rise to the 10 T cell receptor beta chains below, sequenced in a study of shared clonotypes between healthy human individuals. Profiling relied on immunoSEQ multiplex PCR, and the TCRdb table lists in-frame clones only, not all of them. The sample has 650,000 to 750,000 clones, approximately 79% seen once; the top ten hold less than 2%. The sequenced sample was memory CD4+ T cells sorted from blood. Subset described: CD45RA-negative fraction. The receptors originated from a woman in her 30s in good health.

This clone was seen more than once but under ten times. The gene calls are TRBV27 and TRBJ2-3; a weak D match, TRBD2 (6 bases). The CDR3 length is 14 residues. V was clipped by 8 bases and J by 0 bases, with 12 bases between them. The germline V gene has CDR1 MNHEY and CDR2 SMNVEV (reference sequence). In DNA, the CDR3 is TGTGCCAGCGGGAGGAGCGGAAGCACAGATACGCAGTATTTT. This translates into CASGRSGSTDTQYF.

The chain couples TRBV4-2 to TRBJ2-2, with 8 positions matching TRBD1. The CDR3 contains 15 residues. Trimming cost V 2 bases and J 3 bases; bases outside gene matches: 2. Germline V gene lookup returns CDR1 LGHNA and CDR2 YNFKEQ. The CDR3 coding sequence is TGTGCCAGCAGCCAACCGGACAGGGACACCGGGGAGCTGTTTTTT. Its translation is CASSQPDRDTGELFF.

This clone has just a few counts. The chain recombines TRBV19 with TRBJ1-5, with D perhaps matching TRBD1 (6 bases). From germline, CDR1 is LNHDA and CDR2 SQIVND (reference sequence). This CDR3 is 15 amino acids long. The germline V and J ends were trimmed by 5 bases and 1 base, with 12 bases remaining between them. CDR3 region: CASSVQGSSNQPQHF. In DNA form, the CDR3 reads TGTGCCAGTAGTGTCCAGGGGTCGAGCAATCAGCCCCAGCATTTT.

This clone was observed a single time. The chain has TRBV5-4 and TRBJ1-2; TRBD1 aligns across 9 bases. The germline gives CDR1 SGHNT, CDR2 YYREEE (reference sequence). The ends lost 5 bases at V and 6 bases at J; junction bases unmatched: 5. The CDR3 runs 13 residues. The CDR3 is CASRLTGGDGYTF. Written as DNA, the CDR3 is TGTGCCAGCAGACTCACAGGGGGCGATGGCTACACCTTC.

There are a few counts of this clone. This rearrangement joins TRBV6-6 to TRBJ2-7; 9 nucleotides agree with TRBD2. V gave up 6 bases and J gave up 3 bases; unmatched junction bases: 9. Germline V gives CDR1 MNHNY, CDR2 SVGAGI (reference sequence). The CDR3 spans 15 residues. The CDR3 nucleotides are TGTGCCAGCAGAAGTAGCGGGAGAGGGGGCTACGAGCAGTACTTC. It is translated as CASRSSGRGGYEQYF.

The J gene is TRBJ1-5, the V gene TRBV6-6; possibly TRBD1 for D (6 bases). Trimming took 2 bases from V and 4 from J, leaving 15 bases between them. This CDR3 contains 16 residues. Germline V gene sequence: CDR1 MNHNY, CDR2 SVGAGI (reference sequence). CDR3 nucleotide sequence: TGTGCCAGCAGTTACCTGCGGGAACAGGGTAATCAGCCCCAGCATTTT. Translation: CASSYLREQGNQPQHF.

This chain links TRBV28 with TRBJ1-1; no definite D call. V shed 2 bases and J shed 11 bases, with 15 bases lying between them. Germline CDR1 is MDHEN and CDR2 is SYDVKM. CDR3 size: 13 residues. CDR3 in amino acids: CASSLPGLSSAFF. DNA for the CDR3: TGTGCCAGCAGTTTACCCGGCCTCTCGTCCGCTTTCTTT.

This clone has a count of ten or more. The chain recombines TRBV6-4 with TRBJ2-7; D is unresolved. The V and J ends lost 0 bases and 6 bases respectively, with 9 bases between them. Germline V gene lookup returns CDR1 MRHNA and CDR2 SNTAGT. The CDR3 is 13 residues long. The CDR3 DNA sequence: TGTGCCAGCAGTGACTCGGATGAAGGCGAGCAGTACTTC. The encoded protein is CASSDSDEGEQYF.

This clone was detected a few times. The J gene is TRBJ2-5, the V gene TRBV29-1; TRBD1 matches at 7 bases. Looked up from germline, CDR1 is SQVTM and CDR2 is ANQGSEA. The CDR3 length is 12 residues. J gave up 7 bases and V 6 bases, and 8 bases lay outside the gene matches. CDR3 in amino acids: CSVSTGSGTQYF. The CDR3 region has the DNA TGCAGCGTATCGACAGGGTCGGGGACCCAGTACTTC. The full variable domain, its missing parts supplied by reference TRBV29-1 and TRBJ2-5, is SAVISQKPSRDICQRGTSLTIQCQVDSQVTMMFWYRQQPGQSLTLIATANQGSEATYESGFVIDKFPISRPNLTFSTLTVSNMSPEDSSIYLCSVSTGSGTQYFGPGTRLLVL.

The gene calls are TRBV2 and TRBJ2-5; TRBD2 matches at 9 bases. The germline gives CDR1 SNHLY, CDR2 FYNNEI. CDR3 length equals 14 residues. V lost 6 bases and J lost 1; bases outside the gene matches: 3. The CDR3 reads CASSGLAIQETQYF. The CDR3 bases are TGTGCCAGCAGCGGACTAGCGATCCAAGAGACCCAGTACTTC. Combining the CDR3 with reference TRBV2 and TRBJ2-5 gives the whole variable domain EPEVTQTPSHQVTQMGQEVILRCVPISNHLYFYWYRQILGQKVEFLVSFYNNEISEKSEIFDDQFSVERPDGSNFTLKIRSTKLEDSAMYFCASSGLAIQETQYFGPGTRLLVL.